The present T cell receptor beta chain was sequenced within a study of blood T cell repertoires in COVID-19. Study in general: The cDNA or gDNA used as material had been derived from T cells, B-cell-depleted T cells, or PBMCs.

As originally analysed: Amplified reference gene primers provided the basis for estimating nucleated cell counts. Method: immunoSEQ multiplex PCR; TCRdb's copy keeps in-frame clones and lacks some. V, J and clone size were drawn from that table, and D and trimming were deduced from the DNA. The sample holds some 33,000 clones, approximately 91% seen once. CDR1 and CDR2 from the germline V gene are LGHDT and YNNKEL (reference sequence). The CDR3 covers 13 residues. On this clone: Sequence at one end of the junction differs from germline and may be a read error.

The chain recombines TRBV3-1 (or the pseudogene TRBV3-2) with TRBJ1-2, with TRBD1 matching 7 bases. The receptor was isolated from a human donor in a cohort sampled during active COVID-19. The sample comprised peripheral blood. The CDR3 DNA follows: TGTGCCAGCAGCAAAGACAGGGTATATGGCTACACCTTC. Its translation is CASSKDRVYGYTF.